The source of this TCR beta chain is a study of cytomegalovirus exposure and HLA in healthy donors. This clone was seen a handful of times. What it recognizes is unknown. General study findings and limits: An analysis that came later showed most CMV-associated TCR beta chains appearing HLA-restricted.

Primers: 60 Vbeta forward and 13 Jbeta reverse. Assay: immunoSEQ multiplex PCR; the TCRdb copy retains only in-frame clones and omits some. The sample includes about 120,000 clones, 73% of them seen just once. CDR1 MDHEN and CDR2 SYDVKM come from the germline V gene. This CDR3 contains 15 residues. Trimming took 4 bases from V and 7 from J, leaving 16 bases between them. Specimen: PBMCs. This sequence was found in a woman aged 40-49 years in good health and CMV-seronegative. The rearrangement joins TRBV28 to TRBJ1-4; no reliable D call. The CDR3 coding sequence is TGTGCCAGCAGTTCGAGACAAGGTGGTAGTGAAAAACTGTTTTTT. Translation gives CASSSRQGGSEKLFF.